Shown below are 14 T cell receptor beta chains from a single sample sequenced in a study of monozygotic twins with inflammatory bowel disease. TCRdb re-called the 5' RACE reads; one entry per CDR3 protein, DNA not given. The sample has about 300,000 distinct CDR3 sequences; the top ten hold more than 4.5%. The sample taken for sequencing was blood. The receptors were gathered from a human donor with ulcerative colitis or Crohn's disease, or a healthy co-twin of an affected twin (not recorded which).

This chain connects TRBV4-3 to TRBJ1-5. The CDR3 is 14 residues long. Germline CDR1 LGHNA, CDR2 YSLEER. The CDR3: CASSQDRAAKPQHF.

The chain has TRBV6-5 and TRBJ1-4; checking the TCRdb D call of TRBD1 is not possible without DNA. This CDR3 comprises 15 residues. Germline CDR1 is MNHEY and CDR2 is SVGAGI. CDR3 in amino acids: CASSSPGTGFEKLFF.

The chain combines TRBV9 with TRBJ1-1; no DNA is available, so the TRBD1 call from TCRdb remains unchecked. CDR1 is SGDLS, CDR2 YYNGEE, per germline. CDR3 length: 14 amino acids. The CDR3 loop is CASSVVSGGTEAFF.

Here the CDR3 reads CATSDPPLVYEQFF. J is TRBJ2-1 and V is TRBV24-1; TCRdb gives TRBD2 as the D gene, but with no DNA this cannot be confirmed. From germline, CDR1 is KGHDR and CDR2 SFDVKD. This CDR3 is built from 14 residues.

CDR3 protein: CASNGGGQGYF. This chain uses TRBV23-1 with TRBJ2-5; TCRdb proposes TRBD1, but this gene call is untestable without DNA. TRBV23-1 is filed as an ORF, its function uncertain. The CDR3 contains 11 residues.

The V and J genes are TRBV5-1 and TRBJ2-6. From germline, CDR1 is SGHRS and CDR2 YFSETQ. The CDR3 covers 15 residues. CDR3 in amino acids: CASSLYGNGANVLTF.

The chain recombines TRBV27 with TRBJ2-7; TCRdb proposes TRBD1, but this gene call is untestable without DNA. Germline CDR1 is MNHEY and CDR2 is SMNVEV (reference sequence). CDR3 length: 16 residues. The CDR3 sequence: CASSPGGVPSSYEQYF.

This chain joins TRBV30 and TRBJ2-3; TCRdb designates TRBD2, a call that cannot be tested without DNA. CDR1 is GTSNPN, CDR2 SVGIG, per germline (reference sequence). This CDR3 spans 16 amino acids. This CDR3 reads CAWSRDSGGLADTQYF.

The chain combines TRBV5-1 with TRBJ2-7. Germline assignment: CDR1 SGHRS and CDR2 YFSETQ. The CDR3 extends over 15 amino acids. This chain's CDR3 is CASSLEGISSYEQYF.

The V call is TRBV9, the J call TRBJ1-6. This CDR3 comprises 15 residues. The germline gives CDR1 SGDLS, CDR2 YYNGEE. The CDR3 reads CASSVVGLGDSPLHF.

The genes are TRBV19 and TRBJ1-2. The CDR3 consists of 12 residues. Germline V gives CDR1 LNHDA, CDR2 SQIVND (reference sequence). The CDR3 loop is CASRAKVYGYTF.

This chain uses TRBV5-1 with TRBJ2-1; absent DNA, TCRdb's TRBD2 call cannot be checked. The CDR3 contains 15 residues. Germline-derived CDR1 and CDR2 are SGHRS and YFSETQ. CDR3 region: CASSIGTSGRLEQFF.

The chain carries TRBV6-5 and TRBJ1-1; the D call from TCRdb, TRBD1, cannot be confirmed without DNA. CDR3 length equals 14 residues. Germline CDR1 reads MNHEY; CDR2 reads SVGAGI. This chain's CDR3 is CASSYGRGHTEAFF.

V is TRBV11-1 and J is TRBJ1-6. CDR3 length equals 18 residues. Germline V gene data show CDR1 as SGHAT and CDR2 as FQDESV (reference sequence). CDR3 sequence reads: CASSLIGRSGVLNSPLHF.